This T cell receptor (beta chain) was identified during a study of radiotherapy plus CTLA-4 blockade in lung cancer. The table came from immunoSEQ multiplex PCR; TCRdb's copy has only in-frame clones and leaves some out. The data show around 40,000 clones, roughly 70% seen once. Study-wide results and caveats: Per reports, early blood T cell clone dynamics, plus interferon-beta, forecast response most strongly.

V shed 7 bases and J 6 bases; nucleotides not matched to a gene: 9. This CDR3 is built from 12 residues. Germline values: CDR1 SQVTM, CDR2 ANQGSEA. About this clone itself: The antigen remains unidentified.

The sample in question was peripheral blood, obtained from a patient treated with radiotherapy plus ipilimumab. This TCR was recovered from a human donor with non-small cell lung cancer who had stable disease on radiotherapy plus ipilimumab. V is TRBV29-1 and J is TRBJ2-7; 7 bases are a match to TRBD2. The CDR3 is CSANLWGGEQYF. The CDR3 DNA reads TGCAGCGCGAACCTTTGGGGGGGCGAGCAGTACTTC.